The 5 T cell receptor beta chains below come from one sample, sequenced in a study of pediatric ulcerative colitis (dated 2019 in TCRdb). The method behind the library was the immunoSEQ multiplex PCR assay. As stored in TCRdb, this immuneACCESS dataset retains in-frame rearrangements with V and J assigned. A fraction of the clones does not appear; measured against another copy, unresolved V genes explain less than half of the discrepancy, and the remainder lacks a known reason. In this sample the table shows about 36,000 clones, less than 90% of which occur a single time. The ten largest clones take up roughly 24% of the sample. The sample comprised blood. Source of these receptors: a girl aged 10 to 17 with moderate ulcerative colitis.

The rearrangement joins TRBV25-1 to TRBJ1-2; D gene ambiguous. Germline V gives CDR1 MGHDK, CDR2 SYGVNS. Trimming cost V 5 bases and J 7 bases, with 11 bases left between them. CDR3 length equals 12 residues. CDR3 sequence reads: CASSLSASGYTF. DNA for the CDR3: TGTGCCAGCAGTCTGTCAGCGTCTGGCTACACCTTC.

This chain connects TRBV6-4 to TRBJ1-6; no clear D gene. The CDR3 has 16 residues. Germline CDR1 reads MRHNA; CDR2 reads SNTAGT. The V gene lost 4 bases and the J gene lost 0 bases, with 10 bases spanning the gap. The chain's CDR3 is CASSAVANSYNSPLHF. CDR3 in DNA: TGTGCCAGCAGTGCCGTTGCCAACTCCTATAATTCACCCCTCCACTTT.

The chain combines TRBV20-1 with TRBJ2-3; a possible D gene is TRBD2 (5 bases). CDR1 and CDR2 (germline): DFQATT, SNEGSKA (reference sequence). The length of the CDR3 is 10 residues. The DNA of the CDR3 is TGCGGCGGGCTCACAGATACGCAGTATTTT. Translated: CGGLTDTQYF.

This clone is medium-sized (0.01 to 0.1%) within its sample. J is TRBJ2-7 and V is TRBV6-5; D not certain. Germline V gene sequence: CDR1 MNHEY, CDR2 SVGAGI. CDR3 length: 13 residues. V was shortened by 5 bases and J by 4 bases, with 12 bases between the two germline ends. CDR3 DNA: TGTGCCAGCAGTCTGGCTTTCGAATACGAGCAGTACTTC. Translated: CASSLAFEYEQYF.

This chain links TRBV5-1 with TRBJ2-3; TRBD1 agrees at 7 bases. Germline V lookup: CDR1 SGHRS, CDR2 YFSETQ. The CDR3 is 14 residues long. V gave up 4 bases and J gave up 2 bases; unmatched junction bases: 4. CDR3 sequence (DNA): TGCGCCAGCAGCCAGGACAGGCTCACAGATACGCAGTATTTT. Translation gives CASSQDRLTDTQYF.